The 30 T cell receptor beta chains in this list originate from one sample, sequenced in a study of regulatory dendritic cells for organ transplantation. Allogeneic regulatory or mature dendritic cells were co-cultured for roughly five days with CFSE-labeled sorted T cells at 1:10. No antigen has been identified for these receptors. TCRdb's table, derived via immunoSEQ multiplex PCR, lists solely in-frame clones and lacks some. The sample consists of some 11,000 clones, roughly 82% of them appearing once. Sequencing was done on a sample of memory CD4+ T cells from blood cultured with regulatory dendritic cells. Stated subset: CD45RO+ memory T cells. The receptor source for this set is a human donor in good health.

This clone has only a few counts. The chain uses TRBV19 and TRBJ1-5; D is undetermined. The CDR3 has 14 amino acids. Per germline, CDR1 LNHDA and CDR2 SQIVND (reference sequence). V was shortened by 4 bases and J by 4 bases, with 11 bases between the two germline ends. The CDR3 nucleotides are TGTGCCAGTAGTACAAAGGACTGGAATCAGCCCCAGCATTTT. Residues: CASSTKDWNQPQHF.

This clone was seen more than once but under ten times. The chain joins TRBV7-2 to TRBJ2-5; 10 nucleotides align to TRBD2. Trimming cost V 0 bases and J 5 bases; bases outside gene matches: 3. In germline, CDR1 is SGHTA, CDR2 FQGNSA. CDR3 length: 15 residues. Written as DNA, the CDR3 is TGTGCCAGCAGCTTAGCGGTAGCGGGGGGCGAGACCCAGTACTTC. As protein: CASSLAVAGGETQYF. The full variable domain, completed using reference TRBV7-2 and TRBJ2-5, is GAGVSQSPSNKVTEKGKDVELRCDPISGHTALYWYRQSLGQGLEFLIYFQGNSAPDKSGLPSDRFSAERTGGSVSTLTIQRTQQEDSAVYLCASSLAVAGGETQYFGPGTRLLVL.

This rearrangement joins TRBV7-2 to TRBJ2-5, with 12 bases matching TRBD2. Unmatched junction bases numbered 1, after V lost 5 bases and J lost 0 bases. Germline values: CDR1 SGHTA, CDR2 FQGNSA. The CDR3 extends over 15 amino acids. The CDR3 nucleotides are TGTGCCAGCAGCCGACTAGCGGGGGACCAAGAGACCCAGTACTTC. It translates to CASSRLAGDQETQYF.

The chain couples TRBV6-5 to TRBJ1-1; weak D call: TRBD1 (5 bases). This CDR3 is built from 14 residues. Germline values: CDR1 MNHEY, CDR2 SVGAGI. The V and J ends lost 5 bases and 1 base respectively, with 11 bases between them. CDR3 protein: CASSLLRGNTEAFF. The CDR3 DNA reads TGTGCCAGCAGTCTTCTTAGGGGGAACACTGAAGCTTTCTTT.

V gene TRBV2 combines with J gene TRBJ1-1, with unresolved D. CDR3 length: 12 residues. V was shortened by 4 bases and J by 2 bases, with 5 bases between the two germline ends. In germline, CDR1 is SNHLY, CDR2 FYNNEI. The CDR3: CASSVANTEAFF. CDR3 DNA: TGTGCCAGCAGTGTGGCTAACACTGAAGCTTTCTTT.

This clone was detected a few times. The chain has TRBV4-1 and TRBJ2-7, with a possible D match to TRBD1 (5 bases). The CDR3 is made up of 13 amino acids. Germline loops: CDR1 MGHRA, CDR2 YSYEKL. Trimming removed 4 bases from V and 1 base from J, with 8 bases in between. The CDR3 is CASSPRGSYEQYF. The CDR3 region has the DNA TGCGCCAGCAGCCCTAGGGGTTCCTACGAGCAGTACTTC.

The chain employs TRBV6-1 and TRBJ2-6; no firm D call. The germline V gene encodes CDR1 MNHNS and CDR2 SASEGT. This CDR3 has 16 residues. V was cut by 4 bases and J by 0 bases, with 10 bases left in between. CDR3 amino acids: CASSVDIPSGANVLTF. Here the CDR3 DNA reads TGTGCCAGCAGTGTTGACATCCCCTCTGGGGCCAACGTCCTGACTTTC.

V gene TRBV5-1 combines with J gene TRBJ2-2, with TRBD1 matching 7 bases. The CDR3 has 16 residues. Per germline, CDR1 SGHRS and CDR2 YFSETQ. With V trimmed by 4 bases and J by 0 bases, 6 bases remained unmatched. The CDR3 reads CASSEGTGANTGELFF. CDR3 sequence (DNA): TGCGCCAGCAGCGAGGGAACAGGGGCGAACACCGGGGAGCTGTTTTTT.

This sequence joins TRBV6-4 and TRBJ2-1; the match to TRBD2 covers 10 bases. This CDR3 contains 15 residues. The ends lost 2 bases at V and 3 bases at J; junction bases unmatched: 1. Germline V gene data show CDR1 as MRHNA and CDR2 as SNTAGT. The CDR3: CASSDSGGDYNEQFF. CDR3 coding DNA: TGTGCCAGCAGTGACAGCGGGGGGGACTACAATGAGCAGTTCTTC.

V gene TRBV11-2 combines with J gene TRBJ1-1; no firm D call. This CDR3 region has 15 residues. Germline V gene data show CDR1 as SGHAT and CDR2 as FQNNGV. Trimming removed 1 base from V and 7 bases from J, with 16 bases in between. The CDR3 is CASSLVGDPHGEAFF. CDR3 nucleotides: TGTGCCAGCAGCTTAGTTGGAGATCCTCACGGTGAAGCTTTCTTT.

The chain couples TRBV5-6 to TRBJ2-3; 9 bases line up with TRBD1. CDR3 length: 14 residues. V lost 6 bases, J lost 5 bases, and 7 bases stayed unmatched. CDR1 and CDR2 from the germline V gene are SGHDT and YYEEEE. CDR3 nucleotide sequence: TGTGCCAGCACCGACAGGGGGGATAGAGATACGCAGTATTTT. The encoded protein is CASTDRGDRDTQYF.

This clone was detected a few times. This sequence joins TRBV2 and TRBJ1-4, with TRBD1 as a possible D gene (6 bases). CDR1 SNHLY and CDR2 FYNNEI come from the germline V gene. Trimming removed 6 bases at V and 2 bases at J, with 10 bases between. CDR3 length: 14 amino acids. The DNA of the CDR3 is TGTGCCAGCAGGAACAGGGATACTAATGAAAAACTGTTTTTT. It is translated as CASRNRDTNEKLFF.

The chain uses TRBV7-9 and TRBJ2-5; no firm D call. The CDR3 has 14 residues. Per germline, CDR1 SEHNR and CDR2 FQNEAQ (reference sequence). Trimming left V 4 bases short and J 0 bases short, with 9 bases between. CDR3 sequence: CASSSYRDQETQYF. Here the CDR3 DNA reads TGTGCCAGCAGCTCATACAGAGACCAAGAGACCCAGTACTTC.

The genes are TRBV18 and TRBJ2-7, with D tentatively TRBD1 (6 bases). The CDR3 is 19 residues long. Trimming removed 2 bases from V and 3 bases from J, with 26 bases in between. From germline, CDR1 is KGHSH and CDR2 LQKENI. CDR3 sequence: CASSPFADSVGFGVYEQYF. In DNA, the CDR3 is TGTGCCAGCTCACCATTCGCGGACAGTGTCGGGTTTGGTGTCTACGAGCAGTACTTC. The full variable domain, with the rest looked up from reference TRBV18 and TRBJ2-7, is NAGVMQNPRHLVRRRGQEARLRCSPMKGHSHVYWYRQLPEEGLKFMVYLQKENIIDESGMPKERFSAEFPKEGPSILRIQQVVRGDSAAYFCASSPFADSVGFGVYEQYFGPGTRLTVT.

This clone was seen only a few times. J is TRBJ2-7 and V is TRBV5-1; 11 bases match TRBD1. The CDR3 is made up of 15 amino acids. V gave up 0 bases and J gave up 6 bases; unmatched junction bases: 5. Germline-derived CDR1 and CDR2 are SGHRS and YFSETQ. Here the CDR3 reads CASSLVGTGGSEQYF. The CDR3 DNA reads as TGCGCCAGCAGCTTGGTTGGGACAGGGGGAAGCGAGCAGTACTTC. The whole variable domain, filled in from reference TRBV5-1 and TRBJ2-7, reads KAGVTQTPRYLIKTRGQQVTLSCSPISGHRSVSWYQQTPGQGLQFLFEYFSETQRNKGNFPGRFSGRQFSNSRSEMNVSTLELGDSALYLCASSLVGTGGSEQYFGPGTRLTVT.

The gene calls are TRBV29-1 and TRBJ1-1; perhaps TRBD1 as D (6 bases). The CDR3 totals 16 residues. Between the trimmed V and J ends, which lost 0 bases and 3 bases, there was a span of 17 bases. CDR1 SQVTM and CDR2 ANQGSEA come from the germline V gene. Here the CDR3 DNA reads TGCAGCGTTGAAGACCGCCGGGCAGGGGTTTACACTGAAGCTTTCTTT. Protein product: CSVEDRRAGVYTEAFF.

The genes are TRBV6-1 and TRBJ1-2, with TRBD1 as a possible D gene (5 bases). The V end lost 2 bases, the J end lost 12 bases, and 10 bases lay between the germline ends. The CDR3 length is 11 residues. Germline V gene sequence: CDR1 MNHNS, CDR2 SASEGT. CDR3 sequence: CASSERGGHTF. The CDR3 DNA reads as TGTGCCAGCAGTGAAAGGGGAGGGCACACCTTC.

The rearrangement joins TRBV7-2 to TRBJ2-3; D not certain. Germline V lookup: CDR1 SGHTA, CDR2 FQGNSA. The CDR3 loop spans 14 amino acids. V lost 1 base and J 0 bases, leaving 5 bases between the germline ends. The CDR3 sequence is CASSLVGSTDTQYF. In DNA form, the CDR3 reads TGTGCCAGCAGCTTAGTTGGCAGCACAGATACGCAGTATTTT.

The J gene is TRBJ2-7, the V gene TRBV12-2; the DNA was not used to check the table's D call, TRBD2. TRBV12-2 is assigned pseudogene status. The CDR3 loop spans 16 amino acids. The CDR3 loop reads CASRLWPIAGTSEQYF. In DNA form, the CDR3 reads TGTGCAAGTCGCTTATGGCCTATAGCGGGGACGAGCGAGCAGTACTTC.

This chain joins TRBV7-2 and TRBJ1-2; 8 positions match TRBD1. The CDR3 is 13 residues long. The germline V gene encodes CDR1 SGHTA and CDR2 FQGNSA. J lost 8 bases, V lost 5 bases, and 7 bases had no gene match. DNA for the CDR3: TGTGCCAGCAGCGGGGGGACAGGCGGGGGCTACACCTTC. Translation gives CASSGGTGGGYTF.

The rearrangement links TRBV5-6 to TRBJ1-2; 7 nucleotides agree with TRBD1. Germline CDR1 SGHDT, CDR2 YYEEEE. V lost 3 bases to trimming and J lost 8 bases; unmatched junction nucleotides: 7. This CDR3 has 13 residues. The CDR3 loop is CASSYDRVGGYTF. The CDR3 DNA follows: TGTGCCAGCAGCTATGACAGGGTGGGAGGCTACACCTTC.

The CDR3, as DNA: TGTGCCAGCAGCTTAGGTACGGTCAGGGACAGCTATGGCTACACCTTC. It is translated as CASSLGTVRDSYGYTF. V is TRBV7-9 and J is TRBJ1-2; TRBD1 agrees at 7 bases. J was trimmed by 4 bases and V by 1 base; bases with no gene match: 9. Per the germline V gene, CDR1 is SEHNR and CDR2 is FQNEAQ (reference sequence). This CDR3 contains 16 residues.

This rearrangement joins TRBV7-2 to TRBJ2-7; 8 bases align to TRBD2. The CDR3 spans 14 residues. The trim removed 2 bases at V and 7 bases at J, leaving 7 bases unmatched. CDR1 is SGHTA, CDR2 FQGNSA, per germline. In nucleotides, the CDR3 is TGTGCCAGCAGCTTAATCGGGGGGGCTGGGGAGCAGTACTTC. This translates into CASSLIGGAGEQYF. Full variable domain (missing parts from reference TRBV7-2 and TRBJ2-7): GAGVSQSPSNKVTEKGKDVELRCDPISGHTALYWYRQSLGQGLEFLIYFQGNSAPDKSGLPSDRFSAERTGGSVSTLTIQRTQQEDSAVYLCASSLIGGAGEQYFGPGTRLTVT.

This clone was counted only a few times. CDR3 sequence (DNA): TGTGCCAGCAGCTGGAGGCGACAGGGAAATGAAAAACTGTTTTTT. Translated, it gives CASSWRRQGNEKLFF. The J gene is TRBJ1-4, the V gene TRBV5-6, with TRBD1 matching 7 bases. There are 15 residues in the CDR3. V gave up 3 bases and J gave up 5 bases; unmatched junction bases: 7. Germline CDR1 SGHDT, CDR2 YYEEEE.

The chain couples TRBV4-2 to TRBJ2-1, with a tentative D call TRBD2 (6 bases). The length of the CDR3 is 13 residues. Germline lookup yields CDR1 LGHNA and CDR2 YNFKEQ. V was pared by 0 bases and J by 9 bases, with 9 bases between. CDR3 sequence (DNA): TGTGCCAGCAGCCAAGAGAGGAGGGCTGAGCAGTTCTTC. This codes for CASSQERRAEQFF.

This chain uses TRBV20-1 with TRBJ2-7; no firm D call. Germline lookup yields CDR1 DFQATT and CDR2 SNEGSKA (reference sequence). The CDR3 extends over 11 amino acids. CDR3 sequence (DNA): TGCAGCGCCAACGGTCGCTACGAGCAGTACTTC. The encoded protein is CSANGRYEQYF.

This chain uses TRBV25-1 with TRBJ1-2, with D unclear. From germline, CDR1 is MGHDK and CDR2 SYGVNS. V lost 4 bases to trimming and J lost 9 bases, with 9 bases between them. CDR3 length: 11 residues. CDR3 protein: CASSAFRSYTF. CDR3 sequence (DNA): TGTGCCAGCAGTGCCTTCAGGAGCTACACCTTC.

This clone was found a few times. The chain has TRBV19 and TRBJ1-2; 8 bases align to TRBD1. The CDR3 is 15 amino acids. Trimming took 6 bases from V and 2 from J; bases not matched to a gene: 8. From germline, CDR1 is LNHDA and CDR2 SQIVND (reference sequence). CDR3 sequence reads: CASRSDREWNYGYTF. The DNA for the CDR3 is TGTGCCAGTAGATCGGACAGGGAGTGGAACTATGGCTACACCTTC.

CDR3 coding DNA: TGTGCCAGCAGGGCAGGGTGGAACACTGAAGCTTTCTTT. It encodes CASRAGWNTEAFF. The chain uses TRBV2 and TRBJ1-1; D might be TRBD1 (5 bases). Germline CDR1 is SNHLY and CDR2 is FYNNEI. The CDR3 runs 13 residues. Trimming removed 6 bases from V and 1 base from J, with 9 bases in between.

The chain couples TRBV27 to TRBJ2-5; TRBD1 aligns across 10 bases. Germline values: CDR1 MNHEY, CDR2 SMNVEV (reference sequence). V lost 7 bases and J lost 2; bases outside the gene matches: 16. The CDR3 consists of 18 residues. The CDR3, as DNA: TGTGCCAGCATCTATTGCGACGGACAGGGGGTCTTACAAGAGACCCAGTACTTC. Amino acid sequence: CASIYCDGQGVLQETQYF.